This TCR beta chain was captured by sequencing in a study of response to subunit inactivated influenza vaccine (dated by TCRdb to 2016 to 2019). A note on the overall study: The study used deep quantitative T cell receptor repertoire profiling to track responses to a trivalent subunit inactivated influenza vaccine. Study-wide conclusions, independent of this receptor: It was suggested by the authors that each seasonal influenza vaccination may recruit only a limited number of new T cells.

Cut back by 6 bases and 7 bases, the V and J ends lie 19 bases apart. CDR1 and CDR2 (SQVTM, ANQGSEA) derive from the germline V gene. The CDR3 runs 13 amino acids, cysteine and phenylalanine included. Just CDR3 DNA is preserved here, 39 bases in frame from base 1. Library creation used RT-PCR. The reads were generated on an Illumina HiSeq 2500. TCRdb trimmed the raw reads at Q25, called clones with MiXCR and kept productive beta chains. Each entry merges the rows of one CDR3 protein and shows their most common DNA and genes. The sample table contains around 750,000 distinct CDR3 sequences; only one count was recorded for around 20% of them. Approximately 10% of the sample is in the top ten clones. This clonotype occurred many times. It has no known antigen specificity. Within one base of it there is no much larger clone, and no base qualities were kept.

The material sequenced was PBMCs from blood, taken about 5 days after vaccination. This receptor was identified in a middle-aged man who received an inactivated influenza vaccine. Donor details come from another sample of the same person, matched by shared clones. This chain joins TRBV29-1 to TRBJ2-7, with TRBD2 perhaps the D gene, on 5 matching bases. The bases read TGCAGCGTGGCTTGGTCCCCGGGGAGTGAGCAGTACTTC. This translates into CSVAWSPGSEQYF.